This T cell receptor beta chain was recorded in a study of blood T cell repertoires in COVID-19. Study in general: T cells, B-cell-depleted T cells, or PBMCs supplied cDNA or gDNA.

From germline, CDR1 is LNHNV and CDR2 YYDKDF (reference sequence). V shed 4 bases, J shed 3 bases, and the junction held 6 bases outside the gene matches. The CDR3 is 16 residues long. Study processing details: Estimates of nucleated cell counts were drawn from the amplification of reference gene primers. TCRdb's copy holds only in-frame clones and misses some; the assay was immunoSEQ multiplex PCR. V and J calls and clone size follow that table, whereas D and trimming were derived from the DNA. In the table there are 75,000 to 100,000 clones, approximately 89% of which are singletons. This TCR was recovered from a human donor with acute or convalescent COVID-19. The donor label of this sample is uncertain. Sequenced input: peripheral blood. This chain connects TRBV15 to TRBJ2-3; 11 positions agree with TRBD2. CDR3 nucleotide sequence: TGTGCCACCAGCACGGGACTAGCGGTCCGGACAGATACGCAGTATTTT. Translated: CATSTGLAVRTDTQYF.